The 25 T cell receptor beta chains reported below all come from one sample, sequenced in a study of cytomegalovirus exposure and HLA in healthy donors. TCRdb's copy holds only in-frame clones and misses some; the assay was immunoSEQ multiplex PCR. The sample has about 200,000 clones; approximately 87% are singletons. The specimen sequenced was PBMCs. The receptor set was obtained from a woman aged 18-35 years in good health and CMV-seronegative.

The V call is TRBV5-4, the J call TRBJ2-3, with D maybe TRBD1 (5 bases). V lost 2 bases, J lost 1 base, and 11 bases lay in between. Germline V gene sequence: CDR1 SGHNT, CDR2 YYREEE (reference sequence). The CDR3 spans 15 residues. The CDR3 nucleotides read TGTGCCAGCAGCTTAGACAGTACTGGCACAGATACGCAGTATTTT. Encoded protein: CASSLDSTGTDTQYF.

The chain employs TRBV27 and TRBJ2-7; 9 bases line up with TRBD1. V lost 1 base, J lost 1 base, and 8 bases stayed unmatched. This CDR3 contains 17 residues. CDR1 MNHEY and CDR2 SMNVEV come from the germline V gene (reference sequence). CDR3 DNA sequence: TGTGCCAGCAGTTTATTGGAGACAGGGGGTCGGTCCTACGAGCAGTACTTC. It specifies CASSLLETGGRSYEQYF.

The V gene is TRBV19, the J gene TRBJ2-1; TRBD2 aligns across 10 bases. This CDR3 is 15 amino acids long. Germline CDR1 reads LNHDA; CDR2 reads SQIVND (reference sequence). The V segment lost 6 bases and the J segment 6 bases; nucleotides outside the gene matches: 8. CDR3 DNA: TGTGCCAGTAGAAATGGACTAGCGGATAGCAATGAGCAGTTCTTC. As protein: CASRNGLADSNEQFF.

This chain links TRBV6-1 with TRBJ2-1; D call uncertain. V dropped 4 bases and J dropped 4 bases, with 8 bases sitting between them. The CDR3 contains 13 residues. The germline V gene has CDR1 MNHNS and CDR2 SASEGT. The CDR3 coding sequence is TGTGCCAGCAGTGTCCCCGAGTACAATGAGCAGTTCTTC. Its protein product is CASSVPEYNEQFF.

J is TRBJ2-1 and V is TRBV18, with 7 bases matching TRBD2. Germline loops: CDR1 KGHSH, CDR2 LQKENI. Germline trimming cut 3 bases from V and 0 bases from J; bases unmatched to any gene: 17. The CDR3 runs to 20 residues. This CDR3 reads CASSPAIAGRPLRSYNEQFF. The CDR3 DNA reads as TGTGCCAGCTCACCCGCGATCGCCGGGAGGCCTCTCCGCTCCTACAATGAGCAGTTCTTC.

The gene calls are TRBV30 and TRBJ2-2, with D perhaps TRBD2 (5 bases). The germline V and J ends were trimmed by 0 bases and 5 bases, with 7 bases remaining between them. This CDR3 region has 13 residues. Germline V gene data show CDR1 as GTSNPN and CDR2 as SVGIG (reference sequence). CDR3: CAWSVEVTGELFF. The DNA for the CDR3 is TGTGCCTGGAGTGTGGAGGTAACCGGGGAGCTGTTTTTT. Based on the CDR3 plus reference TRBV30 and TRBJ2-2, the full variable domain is SQTIHQWPATLVQPVGSPLSLECTVEGTSNPNLYWYRQAAGRGLQLLFYSVGIGQISSEVPQNLSASRPQDRQFILSSKKLLLSDSGFYLCAWSVEVTGELFFGEGSRLTVL.

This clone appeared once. CDR3 coding DNA: TGTGCCAGCAGTTTGGTCATGACAGTGAACACTGAAGCTTTCTTT. This sequence encodes CASSLVMTVNTEAFF. The chain is built from TRBV27 and TRBJ1-1; tentative D call: TRBD1 (5 bases). Trimming stripped 3 bases from V and 0 bases from J, with 11 bases between. Per germline, CDR1 MNHEY and CDR2 SMNVEV (reference sequence). CDR3 size: 15 residues.

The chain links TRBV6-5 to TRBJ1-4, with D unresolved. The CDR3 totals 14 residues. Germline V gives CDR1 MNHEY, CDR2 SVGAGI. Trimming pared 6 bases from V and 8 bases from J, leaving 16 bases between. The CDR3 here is CASSMTSRAEKLFF. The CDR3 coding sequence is TGTGCCAGCAGCATGACGTCGAGAGCCGAAAAACTGTTTTTT.

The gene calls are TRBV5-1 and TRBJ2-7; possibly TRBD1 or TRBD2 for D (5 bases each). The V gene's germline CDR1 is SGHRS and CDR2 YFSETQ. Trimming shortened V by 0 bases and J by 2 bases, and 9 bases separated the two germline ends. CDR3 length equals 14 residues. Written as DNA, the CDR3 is TGCGCCAGCAGCTTGGGAGGGGCGACCTACGAGCAGTACTTC. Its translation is CASSLGGATYEQYF.

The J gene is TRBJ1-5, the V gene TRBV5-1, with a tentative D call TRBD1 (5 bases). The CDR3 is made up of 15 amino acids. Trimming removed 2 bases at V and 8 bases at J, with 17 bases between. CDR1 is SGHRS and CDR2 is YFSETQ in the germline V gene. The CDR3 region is CASSLGTHPREPQHF. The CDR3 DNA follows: TGCGCCAGCAGCTTAGGGACTCACCCCCGAGAGCCCCAGCATTTT.

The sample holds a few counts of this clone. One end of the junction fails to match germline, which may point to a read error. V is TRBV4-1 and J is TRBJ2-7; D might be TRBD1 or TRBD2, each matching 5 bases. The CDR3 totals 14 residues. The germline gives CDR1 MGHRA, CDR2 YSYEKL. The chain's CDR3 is CASSLIPGRGEEYF. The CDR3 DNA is TGCGCCAGCAGCCTCATACCGGGACGAGGCGAGGAGTACTTC.

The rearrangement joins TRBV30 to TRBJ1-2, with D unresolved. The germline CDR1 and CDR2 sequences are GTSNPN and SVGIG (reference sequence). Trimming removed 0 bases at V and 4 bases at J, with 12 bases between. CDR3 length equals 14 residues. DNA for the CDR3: TGTGCCTGGAGTGTAGAACCGACTACCTATGGCTACACCTTC. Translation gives CAWSVEPTTYGYTF.

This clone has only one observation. The chain's CDR3 is CAISHGDNTEAFF. The DNA of the CDR3 is TGTGCCATCAGCCATGGGGATAACACTGAAGCTTTCTTT. The chain is built from TRBV10-3 and TRBJ1-1; no reliable D call. CDR3 size: 13 residues. The V end was cut by 6 bases, the J end by 2 bases, with 10 bases between. Per germline, CDR1 ENHRY and CDR2 SYGVKD.

CDR3 nucleotides: TGTGCCAGCAGTGAAGCCGGTCTCTCCTACAATGAGCAGTTCTTC. Residues: CASSEAGLSYNEQFF. The V gene is TRBV25-1, the J gene TRBJ2-1; D not certain. The germline gives CDR1 MGHDK, CDR2 SYGVNS. This CDR3 comprises 15 residues. Trimming stripped 2 bases from V and 0 bases from J, with 8 bases between.

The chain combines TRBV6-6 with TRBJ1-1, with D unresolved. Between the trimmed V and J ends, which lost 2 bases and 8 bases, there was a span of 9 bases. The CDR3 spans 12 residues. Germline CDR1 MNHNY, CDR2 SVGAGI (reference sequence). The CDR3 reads CASSYHAQEAFF. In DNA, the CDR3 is TGTGCCAGCAGTTACCACGCCCAGGAAGCTTTCTTT.

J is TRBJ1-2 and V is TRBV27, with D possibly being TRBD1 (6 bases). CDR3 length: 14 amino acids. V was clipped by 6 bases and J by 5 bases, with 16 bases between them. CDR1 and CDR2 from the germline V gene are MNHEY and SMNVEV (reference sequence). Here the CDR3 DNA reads TGTGCCAGCAGGGAAGCCAGGGGCGGTTATGGCTACACCTTC. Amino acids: CASREARGGYGYTF.

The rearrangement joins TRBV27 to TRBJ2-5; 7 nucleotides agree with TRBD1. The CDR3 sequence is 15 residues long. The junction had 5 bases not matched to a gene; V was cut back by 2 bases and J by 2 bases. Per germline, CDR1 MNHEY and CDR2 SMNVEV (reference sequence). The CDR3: CASSLGPGQQETQYF. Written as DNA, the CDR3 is TGTGCCAGCAGTTTAGGGCCGGGACAGCAAGAGACCCAGTACTTC.

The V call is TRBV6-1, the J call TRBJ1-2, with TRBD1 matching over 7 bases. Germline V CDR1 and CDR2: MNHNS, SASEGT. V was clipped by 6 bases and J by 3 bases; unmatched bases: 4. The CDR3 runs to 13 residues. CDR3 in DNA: TGTGCCAGCAGGACAGGGATATACTATGGCTACACCTTC. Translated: CASRTGIYYGYTF.

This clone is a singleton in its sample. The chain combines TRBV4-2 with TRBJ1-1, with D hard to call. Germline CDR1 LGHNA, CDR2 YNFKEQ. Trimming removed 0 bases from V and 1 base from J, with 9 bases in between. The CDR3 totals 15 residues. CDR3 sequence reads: CASSQEDRQNTEAFF. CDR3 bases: TGTGCCAGCAGCCAAGAAGATAGGCAGAACACTGAAGCTTTCTTT.

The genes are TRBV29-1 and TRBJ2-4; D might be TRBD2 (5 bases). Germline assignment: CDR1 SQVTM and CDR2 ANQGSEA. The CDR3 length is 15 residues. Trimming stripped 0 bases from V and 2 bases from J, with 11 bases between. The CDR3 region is CSVEDGRTPKNIQYF. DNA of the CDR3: TGCAGCGTTGAAGATGGGAGAACTCCCAAAAACATTCAGTACTTC.

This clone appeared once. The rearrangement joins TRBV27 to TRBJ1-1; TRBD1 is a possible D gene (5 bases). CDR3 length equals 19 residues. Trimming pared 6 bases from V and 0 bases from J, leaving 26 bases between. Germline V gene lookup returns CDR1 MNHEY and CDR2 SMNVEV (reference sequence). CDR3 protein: CASRVGQGLFLGLNTEAFF. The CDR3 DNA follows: TGTGCCAGCAGAGTAGGGCAGGGTCTCTTCCTGGGCTTGAACACTGAAGCTTTCTTT.

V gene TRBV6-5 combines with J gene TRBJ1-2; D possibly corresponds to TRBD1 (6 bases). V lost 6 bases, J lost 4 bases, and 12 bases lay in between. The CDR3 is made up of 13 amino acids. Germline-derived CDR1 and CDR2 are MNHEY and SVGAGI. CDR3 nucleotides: TGTGCCAGCAGGCCAGGGGAGAGCTATGGCTACACCTTC. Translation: CASRPGESYGYTF.

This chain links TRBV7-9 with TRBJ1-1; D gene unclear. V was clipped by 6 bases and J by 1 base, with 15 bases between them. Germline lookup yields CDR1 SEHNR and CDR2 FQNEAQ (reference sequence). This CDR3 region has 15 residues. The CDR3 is CASSRQLTKNTEAFF. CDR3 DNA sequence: TGTGCCAGCAGTCGGCAACTAACCAAGAACACTGAAGCTTTCTTT.

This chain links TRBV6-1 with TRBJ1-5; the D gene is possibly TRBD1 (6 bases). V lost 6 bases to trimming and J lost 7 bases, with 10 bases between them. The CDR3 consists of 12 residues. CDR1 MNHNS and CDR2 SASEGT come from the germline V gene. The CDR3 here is CASRRQDQPQHF. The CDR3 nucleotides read TGTGCCAGCAGAAGACAGGACCAGCCCCAGCATTTT.

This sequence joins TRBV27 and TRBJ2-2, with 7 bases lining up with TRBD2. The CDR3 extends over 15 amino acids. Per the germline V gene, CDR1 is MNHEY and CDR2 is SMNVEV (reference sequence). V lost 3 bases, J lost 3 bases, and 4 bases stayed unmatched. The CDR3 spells CASSFRGRDTGELFF. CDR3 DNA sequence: TGTGCCAGCAGTTTTCGGGGGAGGGACACCGGGGAGCTGTTTTTT.